The T cell receptor beta chain described here comes from a study of blood T cell repertoires in COVID-19. Method: immunoSEQ multiplex PCR; TCRdb's copy keeps in-frame clones and lacks some. The table has fewer than 150,000 clones, roughly 71% seen once. This TCR was sampled from an elderly man with acute or convalescent COVID-19. Sequencing was performed on peripheral blood.

CDR3 loop: CASSLTGGNTGELFF. In DNA, the CDR3 is TGTGCCAGCAGCTTAACAGGGGGAAACACCGGGGAGCTGTTTTTT. The V gene is TRBV5-4, the J gene TRBJ2-2, with 8 bases aligning to TRBD1. Germline trimming cut 2 bases from V and 2 bases from J; bases unmatched to any gene: 2. CDR1 and CDR2 (germline): SGHNT, YYREEE (reference sequence). The CDR3 extends over 15 amino acids.